This T cell receptor (beta chain) was identified during a study of T-cell reconstitution after alpha-beta-depleted transplantation in children. The study's findings and limits: There were some patients whose high TCRbeta diversity at day 60 came from surviving recipient T cells and thymic progenitors. Two months or so post-transplant, alpha-beta T cells reportedly derived from several hundred expanded graft clones. T-cell numbers and diversity one year post-transplant derived largely from freshly generated T cells.

A TCRbeta library incorporating unique molecular identifiers was prepared. TCRdb passed the PCR reads through MiXCR, listing each CDR3 protein once. The data show more than 400,000 distinct CDR3 sequences, 43% seen once. The V and J ends lost 5 bases and 3 bases, in that order; junction bases with no gene match: 10. Germline V gives CDR1 LNHDA, CDR2 SQIVND (reference sequence). The CDR3 runs to 16 residues. This clonotype showed up many times. Its antigen is still unknown. This sequence originates from a girl aged 2-10 years with aplastic anemia, due to receive a stem cell transplant. The V and J genes are TRBV19 and TRBJ2-1; 7 nucleotides match TRBD2. The sample consisted of PBMCs, taken before TCRalphabeta/CD19-depleted stem cell transplant. The CDR3 bases are TGTGCCAGTAGTTGGGGGAGCGGGATCCTCTACAATGAGCAGTTCTTC. It translates to CASSWGSGILYNEQFF.